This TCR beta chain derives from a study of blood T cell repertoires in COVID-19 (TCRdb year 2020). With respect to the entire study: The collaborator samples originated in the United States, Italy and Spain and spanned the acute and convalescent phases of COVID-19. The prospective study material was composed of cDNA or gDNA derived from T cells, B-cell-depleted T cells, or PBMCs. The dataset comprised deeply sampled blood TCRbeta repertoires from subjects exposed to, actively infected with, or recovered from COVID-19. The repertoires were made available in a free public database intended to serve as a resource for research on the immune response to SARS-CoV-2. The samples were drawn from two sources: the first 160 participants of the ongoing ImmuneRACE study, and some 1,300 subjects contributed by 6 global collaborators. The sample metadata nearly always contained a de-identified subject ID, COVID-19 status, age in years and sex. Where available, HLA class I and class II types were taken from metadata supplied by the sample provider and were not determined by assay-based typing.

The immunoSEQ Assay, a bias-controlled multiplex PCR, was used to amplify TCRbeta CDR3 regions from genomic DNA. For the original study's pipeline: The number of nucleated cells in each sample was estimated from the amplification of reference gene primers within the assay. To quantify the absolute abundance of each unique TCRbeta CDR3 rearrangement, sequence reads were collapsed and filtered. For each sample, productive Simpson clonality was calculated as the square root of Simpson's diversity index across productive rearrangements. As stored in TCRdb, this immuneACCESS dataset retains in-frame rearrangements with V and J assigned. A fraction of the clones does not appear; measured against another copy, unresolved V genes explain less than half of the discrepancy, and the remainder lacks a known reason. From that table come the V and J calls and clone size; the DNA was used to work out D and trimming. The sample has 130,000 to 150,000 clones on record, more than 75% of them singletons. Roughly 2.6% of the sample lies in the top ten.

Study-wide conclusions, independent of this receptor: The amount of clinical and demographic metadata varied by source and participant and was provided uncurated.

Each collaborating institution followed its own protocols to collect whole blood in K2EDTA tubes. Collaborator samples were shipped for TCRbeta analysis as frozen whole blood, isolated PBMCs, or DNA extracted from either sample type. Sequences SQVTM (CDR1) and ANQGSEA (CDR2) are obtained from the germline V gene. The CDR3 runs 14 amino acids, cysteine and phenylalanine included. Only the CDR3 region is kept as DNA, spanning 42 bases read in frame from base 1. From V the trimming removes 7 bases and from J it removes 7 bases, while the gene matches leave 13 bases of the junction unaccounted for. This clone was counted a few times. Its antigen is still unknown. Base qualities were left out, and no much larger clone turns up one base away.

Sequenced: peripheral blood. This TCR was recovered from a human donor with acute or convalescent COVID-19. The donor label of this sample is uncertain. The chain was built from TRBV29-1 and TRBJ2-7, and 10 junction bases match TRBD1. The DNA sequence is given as TGCAGCGCCTCAACCGGGACAGGGGTTTTGGAGCAGTACTTC. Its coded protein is CSASTGTGVLEQYF.